This T cell receptor (beta chain) originates from a study of T cell responses to AZD1222 COVID-19 vaccine. Whole-study results and caveats: Only a handful of AZD1222 recipients tested seropositive at baseline. A mostly white British donor set with more females was recruited, and clonal diversity was possibly underestimated.

Details on this clone: Its antigen is as yet unknown.

With 5 bases removed from V and 1 base from J, the gap between germline ends came to 9 bases. Germline loops: CDR1 SGHAT, CDR2 FQNNGV. This CDR3 region has 14 residues. The protocol was immunoSEQ multiplex PCR, while the TCRdb copy is restricted to in-frame clones and leaves out a portion. In the table there are about 140,000 clones, more than 90% of which are singletons. This receptor was taken from an adult in good health. The J gene is TRBJ2-1, the V gene TRBV11-2; a weak D match, TRBD2 (5 bases). Sequenced material: peripheral blood, taken on day 0 of AZD1222 vaccination. For the CDR3, the DNA is TGTGCCAGCAGCGCCCGGGATTCCTACAATGAGCAGTTCTTC. Its translation is CASSARDSYNEQFF.